In this sample, the clone carrying this T cell receptor (beta chain) turned up many times. Antigen: not known. TCRdb re-analysed the reads in MiXCR, keeping a single row per CDR3 protein. In the table there are a few hundred thousand distinct CDR3 sequences, under 25% of which are singletons. This CDR3 is built from 14 residues. Trimming shortened V by 0 bases and J by 15 bases, and 18 bases separated the two germline ends. Germline V CDR1 and CDR2: SGHVS, FNYEAQ. The data derive from a study of T cell repertoires in cytomegalovirus infection. Study results and caveats: There were HLA-C-restricted CMV-specific TCR beta clonotypes dominating the ex vivo response.

The TCR comes from a human donor in good health (CMV status not recorded). Some clones in this sample may be carry-over from other donors' samples. The source material was CD8+ T cells from PBMCs. This chain uses TRBV7-6 with TRBJ2-1; D could derive from TRBD1 or TRBD2 (5 bases each). CDR3 sequence reads: CASSLAGWGSTPFF. The CDR3 DNA follows: TGTGCCAGCAGCTTAGCGGGTTGGGGGTCCACACCGTTCTTC.